This T cell receptor (beta chain) was captured in a study of shared clonotypes between healthy human individuals. Study observations and caveats: Across a handful of donors, naive CD4 shared roughly 5%, naive CD8 around 4%, memory CD4 about 2.5%, memory CD8 about 0.4%.

On this clone: Its target is not known.

Healthy adults negative for HIV, lacking recent acute infections or vaccinations, served as donors. At deep level, the assay was performed. The assay was immunoSEQ multiplex PCR, and TCRdb's table has in-frame clones only and misses some. The sample holds about 1.1 million clones, more than 75% seen once. This CDR3 is 15 amino acids long. V lost 2 bases, J lost 4 bases, and 12 bases lay in between. CDR1 and CDR2 from the germline V gene are SGHVS and FQNEAQ. Material for sequencing was memory CD4+ T cells from PBMCs. Subset given: CD45RA-negative fraction. The clonotype originates from a man aged 18-30 years in good health. Some clones in this sample may be carry-over from other donors' samples. The V call is TRBV7-8, the J call TRBJ2-1; D gene unclear. Here the CDR3 reads CASSLHLFTYNEQFF. In nucleotides, the CDR3 is TGTGCCAGCAGCTTACACCTTTTCACTTACAATGAGCAGTTCTTC. Looking up the rest from reference TRBV7-8 and TRBJ2-1 gives the full variable domain: GAGVSQSPRYKVAKRGQDVALRCDPISGHVSLFWYQQALGQGPEFLTYFQNEAQLDKSGLPSDRFFAERPEGSVSTLKIQRTQQEDSAVYLCASSLHLFTYNEQFFGPGTRLTVL.